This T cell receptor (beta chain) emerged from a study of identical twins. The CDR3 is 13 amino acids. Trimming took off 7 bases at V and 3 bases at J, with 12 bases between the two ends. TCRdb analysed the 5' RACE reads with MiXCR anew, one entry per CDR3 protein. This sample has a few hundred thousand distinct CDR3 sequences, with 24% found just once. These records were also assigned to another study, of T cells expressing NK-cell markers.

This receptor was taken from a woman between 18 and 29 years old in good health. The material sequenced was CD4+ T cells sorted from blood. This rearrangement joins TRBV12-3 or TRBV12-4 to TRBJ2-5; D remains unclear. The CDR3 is CASTNTEKETQYF. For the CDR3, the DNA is TGTGCCAGCACCAACACAGAAAAAGAGACCCAGTACTTC.